This T cell receptor (beta chain) was found in a study of T cell responses to AZD1222 COVID-19 vaccine (TCRdb year 2021). Study-level background: TCR sequencing covered more than 230 trial participants: approximately 200 given two doses of AZD1222 and approximately 26 given two doses of MenACWY control vaccine. Enrollment into the trials was organized by age into subgroups of 18-55, 56-69 and 70-plus years, and those subgroups contained roughly 140, 27 and 60 TCR-sequenced participants, respectively. Study-wide conclusions, independent of this receptor: Because no day 14 peak-response samples were available, the repertoires could be characterized only after the peak T cell response. Conclusions about previously exposed vaccinees are limited, since just five or six AZD1222 recipients were seropositive for SARS-CoV-2 at baseline. In the small 56-69-year group, the increase in depth fell short of significance, most likely because of low power. The vaccine-associated CD4 TCRs covered the entire spike protein, and the dominant responses fell in regions 160-218 and 743-854. Epitopes outside the regions mutated in the B.1.351 and B.1.1.7 variants were reportedly recognized by nearly half of the unique spike-specific TCRs. Participants were mostly white British, with more females than males. The authors suggested clonal diversity may have been underestimated. Spike-specific TCR breadth and depth rose significantly after two AZD1222 doses compared with day 0 and with MenACWY recipients.

The CDR3 regions of human TCRbeta chains were subjected to immunosequencing. The paper's processing steps were these. TCRs in the repertoires were matched against a reference library of SARS-CoV-2-specific TCRs that had been generated with the MIRA antigen-specificity platform. Breadth was defined as the fraction of unique TCRs that were SARS-CoV-2-associated, and depth was defined as the fraction of total T cells that were SARS-CoV-2-associated. Using the MIRA data, each spike-specific TCR was assigned both to the spike region to which the TCR was reactive and to a CD4 or CD8 class. Log10-transformed breadth and depth values were compared by one-way ANOVA with Sidak's multiple comparisons tests. Here the immuneACCESS table is served through TCRdb, limited to in-frame sequences with V and J called. Missing clones are a known gap in these copies; in checked studies unresolved V genes cover under half, and the rest lacks a known reason. That table furnishes V, J and clone size, whereas the DNA furnished D and trimming. A total of roughly 150,000 clones appear in this sample, around 85% of them only once. Approximately 6.6% of the sample is held by the ten biggest clonotypes.

Details on this clone: Its antigen target is currently unknown. No per-base quality is available; no much larger clone lies one base away.

The time point label, read with the paper, signifies: sample from adult after SARS-CoV-2 infection, after symptom onset. Two convalescent COVID-19 patients, sampled after symptom onset from adults with prior SARS-CoV-2 infection, were also TCR-sequenced for comparison. The specimen comprised peripheral blood, sampled after recovery from COVID-19. The clonotype comes from an adult who had recovered from COVID-19.

The sequenced DNA: TGTGCCAGCACTGGGACAGGGTCCGAGCAGTACTTC. This codes for CASTGTGSEQYF. The sequence links TRBV6-5 to TRBJ2-7; 9 bases in the middle match TRBD1. CDR1 and CDR2 are read off the germline V gene as MNHEY and SVGAGI. Inclusive of the bounding cysteine and phenylalanine, the CDR3 is 12 residues long. Left in the record is the CDR3 DNA by itself, 36 bases read in frame from the first base. For this chain, trimming is 7 bases at the V end and 6 bases at the J end, and the number of junction bases without a gene match is 4.